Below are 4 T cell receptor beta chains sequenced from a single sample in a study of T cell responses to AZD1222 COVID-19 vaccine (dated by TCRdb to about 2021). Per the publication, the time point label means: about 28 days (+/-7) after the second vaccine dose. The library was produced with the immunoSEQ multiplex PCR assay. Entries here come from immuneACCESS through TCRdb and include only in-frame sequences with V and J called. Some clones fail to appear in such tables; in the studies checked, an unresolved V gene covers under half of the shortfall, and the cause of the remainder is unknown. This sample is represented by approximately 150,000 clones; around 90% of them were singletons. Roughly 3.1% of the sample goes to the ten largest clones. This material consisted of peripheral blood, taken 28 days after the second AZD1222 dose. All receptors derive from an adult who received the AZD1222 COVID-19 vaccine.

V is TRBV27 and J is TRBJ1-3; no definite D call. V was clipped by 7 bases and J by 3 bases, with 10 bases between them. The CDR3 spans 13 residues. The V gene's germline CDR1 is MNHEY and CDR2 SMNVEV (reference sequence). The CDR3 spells CASKRGGGNTIYF. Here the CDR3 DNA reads TGTGCCAGCAAACGGGGAGGTGGAAACACCATATATTTT.

CDR3 residues: CASSPTGQGSSEAFF. The CDR3, as DNA: TGTGCCAGCAGTCCAACCGGACAGGGCTCATCGGAAGCTTTCTTT. J is TRBJ1-1 and V is TRBV27, with 8 bases that match TRBD1. This CDR3 region has 15 residues. Per the germline V gene, CDR1 is MNHEY and CDR2 is SMNVEV (reference sequence). V gave up 5 bases and J gave up 8 bases; unmatched junction bases: 13.

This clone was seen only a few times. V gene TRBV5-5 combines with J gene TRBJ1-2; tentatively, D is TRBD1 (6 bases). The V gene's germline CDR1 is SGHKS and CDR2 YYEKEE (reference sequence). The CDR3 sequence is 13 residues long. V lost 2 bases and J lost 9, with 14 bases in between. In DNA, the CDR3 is TGTGCCAGCAGCTTTGTCCCAGGGGAGAGCTACACCTTC. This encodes CASSFVPGESYTF.

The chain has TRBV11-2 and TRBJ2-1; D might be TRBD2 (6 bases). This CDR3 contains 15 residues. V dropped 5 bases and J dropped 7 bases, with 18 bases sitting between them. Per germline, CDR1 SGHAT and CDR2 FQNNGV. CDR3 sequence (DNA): TGTGCCAGCAGCCCTGCCGGAGGGCCTATGAATGAGCAGTTCTTC. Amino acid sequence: CASSPAGGPMNEQFF.